This TCR beta chain comes out of a study of T cell responses to AZD1222 COVID-19 vaccine. Study summary: Second-dose recipients at about 4 or about 12 weeks were treated as one pooled group.

A remark on this clone: The antigen is not known.

General study results and limits: Clonal diversity was possibly underestimated, and the donors were mostly white British, with more females. Repertoires were obtained solely post-peak T cell response.

Looked up from germline, CDR1 is MNHEY and CDR2 is SVGAGI. The CDR3 extends over 13 amino acids. Trimming shortened V by 4 bases and J by 6 bases, and 12 bases separated the two germline ends. TCRdb keeps only in-frame clones here, not all; method: immunoSEQ multiplex PCR. The table includes tens of thousands of clones, around 88% detected once. The sequence came from an adult in good health. Source: peripheral blood, taken on day 0 of AZD1222 vaccination. The gene calls are TRBV6-5 and TRBJ1-1, with a tentative D call TRBD1 (6 bases). The CDR3 DNA is TGTGCCAGCAGTTCCAGGGGCTGGTCTGAAGCTTTCTTT. It specifies CASSSRGWSEAFF.